The T cell receptor beta chain under discussion was sequenced for a study of T cell changes during pregnancy in multiple sclerosis. Here immunoSEQ multiplex PCR was the method, and the copy in TCRdb shows in-frame clones only, minus some. Of tens of thousands of clones listed, more than 85% are singletons. Trimming took 1 base from V and 4 from J; bases not matched to a gene: 9. The germline gives CDR1 SGHVS, CDR2 FQNEAQ. CDR3 length equals 18 residues. The chain recombines TRBV7-8 with TRBJ2-1; 11 bases agree with TRBD2. This clonotype was sampled from a female donor with multiple sclerosis, enrolled in a pregnancy study. The specimen was CD8+ T cells from peripheral blood mononuclear cells, collected in the third trimester of pregnancy. CDR3 sequence reads: CASSLVQPGLAVYNEQFF. CDR3 in DNA: TGTGCCAGCAGCTTAGTGCAACCGGGACTAGCGGTGTACAATGAGCAGTTCTTC.